This TCR beta chain was identified in a study of vaccination effects on CD4 cells after COVID-19. Trimming cost V 0 bases and J 3 bases; bases outside gene matches: 7. The CDR3 covers 16 residues. The germline V gene encodes CDR1 SEHNR and CDR2 FQNEAQ (reference sequence). Cells that had been cultured for 10 days were the source of isolated CD4+ T cells. Assay used: immunoSEQ multiplex PCR; TCRdb lists only in-frame clones, some missing. The data contain 30,000 or so clones, approximately 63% of them singletons. This clone showed up just a few times. Its antigen is undetermined. This clonotype originated in a human donor who received a COVID-19 vaccine. The chain is built from TRBV7-9 and TRBJ1-2, with 7 bases identical to TRBD1. This material consisted of CD4+ T cells from PBMCs cultured without peptide, taken before COVID-19 vaccination. CDR3 region: CASSLAQGERDYGYTF. In DNA form, the CDR3 reads TGTGCCAGCAGCTTAGCGCAGGGGGAGAGGGACTATGGCTACACCTTC.